Reported below is one T cell receptor beta chain. Antigen: not known. The sample comes from a study of cytomegalovirus exposure and HLA in healthy donors. Study-level results: While the bulk of TCR sequences proved rare, some public TCRs turned up in many donors. Reported performance of the classifier showed diagnosis of cytomegalovirus status with high specificity and sensitivity.

V lost 6 bases and J lost 5; bases outside the gene matches: 7. The CDR3 is made up of 14 amino acids. The germline CDR1 and CDR2 sequences are SGDLS and YYNGEE. TCRdb's table, derived via immunoSEQ multiplex PCR, lists solely in-frame clones and lacks some. The sample includes more than 95,000 clones, about 90% of them seen just once. This receptor was identified in a woman aged 18-29 years in good health and CMV-seronegative. This rearrangement joins TRBV9 to TRBJ2-1; 8 nucleotides match TRBD2. The sequencing input was PBMCs. As DNA, the CDR3 is TGTGCCAGCACCACCGGGAGGGCCCACAATGAGCAGTTCTTC. It encodes CASTTGRAHNEQFF.